These T cell receptor beta chains were read from a single sample in a study of shared clonotypes between healthy human individuals. Clones were read by immunoSEQ multiplex PCR, and TCRdb kept only the in-frame ones, dropping some. Among about 2.1 million clones listed, about 92% were seen once. The material sequenced was naive CD8+ T cells from PBMCs. Receptor source: a man between 18 and 29 years old in good health. Some clones in this sample may be carry-over from other donors' samples. The CDR3 runs from the conserved cysteine through the conserved F or W. Each record gives: J gene, V gene, CDR3 protein.

TRBJ2-1 | TRBV7-6 | CASSFHPGGGNEQFF
TRBJ2-7 | TRBV14 | CASSPRTSGRIYEQYF
TRBJ2-1 | TRBV29-1 | CSVEDRIATYNEQFF
TRBJ2-7 | TRBV9 | CASSGRAYEQYF
TRBJ2-5 | TRBV7-2 | CASSLPGGLETQYF
TRBJ2-7 | TRBV15 | CATSPGLAGYEQYF
TRBJ2-1 | TRBV11-2 | CASSFGSGRNEQFF
TRBJ1-1 | TRBV28 | CASSLWDRGNLMNTEAFF
TRBJ2-1 | TRBV7-9 | CASSLASRAGGAGEEQFF
TRBJ1-2 | TRBV5-3 | CARSSTSEALICYGYTF
TRBJ2-3 | TRBV9 | CASSVAGLSTDTQYF
TRBJ1-2 | TRBV27 | CASSIKGADYGYTF
TRBJ2-1 | TRBV29-1 | CSVDQLGGRGQFF
TRBJ1-2 | TRBV7-2 | CASSLESQGLYGYTF
TRBJ1-2 | TRBV7-9 | CASSLVPRVPYLYGYTF
TRBJ2-1 | TRBV9 | CASSARSGLAGKSYNEQFF
TRBJ2-7 | TRBV7-2 | CASSSSGGSSYEQYF
TRBJ2-7 | TRBV5-1 | CASPKGYF
TRBJ2-1 | TRBV29-1 | CSVDGQYNEQFF
TRBJ2-7 | TRBV6-1 | CASSRLRRDFSDGYF
TRBJ2-2 | TRBV29-1 | CSVHRETGELFF
TRBJ1-3 | TRBV28 | CASSPLGQSYSGNTIYF
TRBJ2-1 | TRBV27 | CASSSGGASYNEQFF
TRBJ1-1 | TRBV11-1 | CASSPTGGGYTEAFF
TRBJ2-7 | TRBV28 | CASSLDGRTGSGHEQYF
TRBJ2-7 | TRBV20-1 | CSAPRSYEQYF
TRBJ2-7 | TRBV27 | CASTGYEQYF
TRBJ2-7 | TRBV7-8 | CASSLLGEGLGRYEQYF
TRBJ1-5 | TRBV19 | CASSIAGGRDQPQHF
TRBJ2-3 | TRBV4-3 | CASSPRDRRVTDTQYF
TRBJ1-1 | TRBV6-1 | CASSEGFTEAFF
TRBJ2-3 | TRBV19 | CASSIDLTGILSTDTQYF
TRBJ1-1 | TRBV5-1 | CASSRGQPLNTEAFF
TRBJ1-2 | TRBV7-3 | CASSLKAGGAPYGYTF
TRBJ2-3 | TRBV27 | CASSPAGVWDTQYF
TRBJ1-5 | TRBV2 | CASSDVIFRYSNQPQHF
TRBJ2-7 | TRBV7-2 | CASSLQGARYEQYF
TRBJ2-5 | TRBV9 | CASSVVASVGETQYF
TRBJ2-4 | TRBV9 | CASSRGLARDLNIQYF
TRBJ2-1 | TRBV29-1 | CSAERNEQFF
TRBJ2-1 | TRBV5-4 | CASTGQSASEQFF
TRBJ1-3 | TRBV4-1 | CASSQGGTVTGNTIYF
TRBJ1-2 | TRBV30 | CAWSVGQEGYTF
TRBJ1-2 | TRBV7-9 | CASSPDRSGTSAHGYTF
TRBJ2-5 | TRBV4-1 | CASSQESRTVEETQYF
TRBJ2-1 | TRBV29-1 | CSVAGDEQFF
TRBJ2-5 | TRBV13 | CATTTNLQETQYF
TRBJ1-2 | TRBV30 | CAWSKRVGYTF
TRBJ1-2 | TRBV4-1 | CASSQDARGRGYTF
TRBJ2-1 | TRBV5-1 | CASSFPYTGTTYNEQFF
TRBJ2-5 | TRBV7-9 | CASSLTGLIETQYF